What follows is one T cell receptor beta chain and its context. Its antigen remains unidentified. V lost 3 bases to trimming and J lost 1 base, with 15 bases between them. The CDR3 contains 15 residues. CDR1 is DFQATT, CDR2 SNEGSKA, per germline (reference sequence). Sequencing was performed with immunoSEQ multiplex PCR; in TCRdb, only in-frame clones are kept and a portion is missing. The table lists some 96,000 clones, 80% to 90% of them singletons. These data are taken from a study of T cell responses to AZD1222 COVID-19 vaccine. Across the study: Second-dose intervals of approximately 4 or approximately 12 weeks were pooled.

Notes on the study in general: Unmutated variant regions are reportedly targeted by nearly half of spike-specific TCRs. White British donors predominated, females outnumbered males, and clonal diversity was possibly underestimated. Only six AZD1222 recipients tested seropositive at baseline.

The clonotype originates from an adult in good health. The sequencing here drew on peripheral blood, taken on day 0 of AZD1222 vaccination. The rearrangement uses TRBV20-1 and TRBJ1-1, with D possibly being TRBD1 (6 bases). The CDR3 spells CSASGRGGGNTEAFF. As DNA, the CDR3 is TGCAGTGCTAGTGGCAGGGGCGGTGGGAACACTGAAGCTTTCTTT.